Sequencing of this T cell receptor (beta chain) was carried out in a study of T-cell reconstitution after alpha-beta-depleted transplantation in children. General study points: Several hundred rapidly expanded clones from non-depleted graft cells reportedly supplied alpha-beta T cells about two months post-transplant. From newly produced T cells came most of the T-cell counts and diversity one year after transplant.

CDR3 length equals 10 residues. The V and J ends lost 5 bases and 5 bases respectively, with 4 bases between them. CDR1 is SGHRS, CDR2 YFSETQ, per germline. Unique molecular identifiers were built into the TCRbeta library. One entry per CDR3 protein, called by TCRdb with MiXCR from the PCR reads. Of about 300,000 distinct CDR3 sequences listed, about 7.3% are singletons. At least ten counts were recorded for this clonotype. What it recognizes is unknown. The rearrangement uses TRBV5-1 and TRBJ1-1; no firm D call. The TCR comes from a female patient aged 2 to 10 who had a stem cell transplant for Fanconi anemia, so the T cells may come from the graft donor. Sequences were derived from peripheral blood, sampled 360 days after TCRalphabeta/CD19-depleted stem cell transplant. In DNA, the CDR3 is TGCGCCAGCAGAGGAACTGAAGCTTTCTTT. Its protein product is CASRGTEAFF.